Here is one T cell receptor (beta chain) with its context. Its antigen remains unidentified. No base quality values were provided; no much bigger clone lies one nucleotide off. These data are taken from a study of cytotoxic CD8 clonotypes in ibrutinib-treated CLL (dated by TCRdb to about 2021). Background for the entire study: In this cohort, over 14 patients were treatment-naive and more than 9 were relapsed/refractory, while about 17 had unmutated IGHV. Responses were partial in some 24 patients and complete in 2; after median about 5.5 years follow-up, around 14 stayed in remission and approximately twelve progressed. The response samples were drawn at a median of roughly twelve months into treatment, with a range of roughly 6 to 36 months. Samples averaged approximately 260,000 productive templates and about 94,000 productive rearrangements. Longitudinal samples were available for about 30% of the roughly 86 trial participants. Cryopreserved peripheral blood mononuclear cells were obtained before treatment, at response, and at either sustained remission or disease progression. Patients were still on ibrutinib when every remission and progressive disease sample was collected.

Results and caveats for the whole study, not just this receptor: Baseline clonality exceeded that of age-matched healthy donors and correlated strongly with circulating CD8+ T-cell counts. Sustained-remission and progressing patients did not have matched sampling times, and lymph node repertoires were not examined. Clonality increased at ibrutinib response, stayed stable in sustained remission, and fell back toward baseline at progression. Public clonotypes were found to be uncommon and were observed to contract or remain stable during treatment; the increase in clonality was shown to reflect expansion of private clonotypes at ibrutinib response.

For TCR beta library preparation, 1.5 to 2.5 micrograms of genomic DNA were extracted from the cryopreserved PBMCs. Longitudinal blood samples from CLL patients receiving ibrutinib monotherapy were subjected to high-throughput TCR beta sequencing. The patients took part in an open-label, single-center phase 2 trial of ibrutinib monotherapy. Each clonotype received, on average, about 10x coverage in deep resolution sequencing performed on a MiSeq, where the target depth lay between 1 in 1 million and 1 in 200,000 T cells. The immunoSEQ hsTCRB Kit was used to generate TCR beta libraries. Under the source paper's analysis protocol: Data were analyzed with ImmunoSEQ Data Assistant and ImmunoSEQ Analyzer, with V, D and J genes assigned per IMGT definitions. Clonality, which ranges from 0 to 1, was calculated by subtracting the normalized Shannon entropy of productive rearrangement frequencies from one. Public clonotype analysis was restricted to overrepresented clonotypes comprising at least 0.05% of each patient's repertoire. Roughly 13 age-matched healthy donor repertoires from immuneACCESS served as clonality controls. The clones in this table, taken by TCRdb from immuneACCESS, are in-frame only. Not every clone is retained; where verified, under half of the shortfall comes from an unresolved V gene, and the cause of the rest is unknown. The V and J calls and clone size were taken over from that table, and D and trimming were inferred from the DNA. The sample data list hundreds of thousands of clones, and 67% of these were observed just once. The ten largest account for approximately 6% of the sample.

This TCR came from a human donor with chronic lymphocytic leukemia. Material: PBMCs, obtained after 36 months of ibrutinib treatment.

The DNA sequence is TGCAGCCTTGGAGCCAGAGAGACCCAGTACTTC. Its translation is CSLGARETQYF. Here the chain combines TRBV20-1 and TRBJ2-5; the D gene identity is not certain. The germline V gene (reference sequence) specifies DFQATT as CDR1 and SNEGSKA as CDR2. Its CDR3 holds 11 amino acids, cysteine through phenylalanine. The CDR3 DNA has 33 bases and is translated from base 1.